This TCR beta chain was identified during a study of blood T cell repertoires in COVID-19 (dated by TCRdb to the early 2020s). Notes on the research overall: Samples from collaborators originated in the United States, Italy and Spain and spanned both the acute and convalescent phases of COVID-19. The prospective study material was composed of cDNA or gDNA derived from T cells, B-cell-depleted T cells, or PBMCs. Subjects who had been exposed to COVID-19, were actively infected with it, or had recovered from it provided the deeply sampled blood TCRbeta repertoires that made up the dataset. The repertoires were released in a freely available public database meant as a resource for research on the immune response to SARS-CoV-2. The samples were drawn from two sources: the first 160 participants of the ongoing ImmuneRACE study, and 1,000 to 1,500 subjects contributed by 6 global collaborators. A de-identified subject ID, COVID-19 status, age in years and sex were almost always included in the sample metadata. Where HLA class I and class II types were available, the types were taken from metadata supplied by the sample provider, not from assay-based typing.

Points on this clone: What antigen it recognizes has not been identified. Base qualities are not provided; no much larger clone lies one nucleotide away.

In the prospective study, participants were 18 to 89 years old, resided in fewer than 25 geographic areas of the United States, and were enrolled through a virtual design. Cohort assignment in the prospective study relied on participant-reported clinical history from a screening survey and a study questionnaire. Exposed participants had been in contact, within 2 weeks of entering the study, with a person who had a PCR-confirmed or clinician-diagnosed case of COVID-19. In the prospective study, whole blood, serum and a nasopharyngeal or oropharyngeal swab were collected from each participant by mobile phlebotomists. Prospective study participants could optionally give additional blood draws and questionnaires over an approximately two-month period. Before DNA extraction, prospective study blood samples were shipped either frozen or at room temperature. The immunoSEQ Assay, a bias-controlled multiplex PCR, was used to amplify TCRbeta CDR3 regions from genomic DNA. The paper's data handling went like this. Within the assay, amplification of reference gene primers was used to estimate how many nucleated cells each sample contained. To quantify the absolute abundance of each unique TCRbeta CDR3 rearrangement, sequence reads were collapsed and filtered. For each sample, productive Simpson clonality was calculated by taking the square root of Simpson's diversity index across productive rearrangements. Held by TCRdb, this immuneACCESS table contains in-frame sequences only and omits some clones. Under half of the omission traces to an unresolved V gene where checked; the cause of the rest is unknown. The D gene and trimming were derived from the DNA, and the V and J assignments and clone size from that table. In this sample the table shows around 200,000 clones, approximately 86% of which occur a single time. The biggest ten clones account for roughly 4.5% of the sample.

The paper's findings and limits, for the study overall: How much clinical and demographic metadata was included differed by source and by participant, and the metadata was provided uncurated.

Trimming takes 9 bases from V and 7 bases from J, and the germline ends sit 12 bases apart. The germline V gene gives CDR1 as MRHNA and CDR2 as SNTAGT. Reading from cysteine to phenylalanine, the CDR3 counts 12 amino acids. CDR3 DNA is the only sequence kept; it has 36 bases, read in frame from the first base. Sequenced sample: PBMCs or T cells enriched from blood (not recorded which). The rearrangement combines TRBV6-4 with TRBJ2-2; a weak D assignment points to TRBD2 (6 bases agree). This receptor was identified in a woman aged 25 to 39 who had been exposed to COVID-19. The CDR3 has the sequence CARGTHHGELFF. Here is the DNA: TGTGCCAGGGGGACTCATCACGGGGAGCTGTTTTTT.